The 22 T cell receptor beta chains below were found in one sample sequenced in a study of graft-versus-host responses after intestinal transplantation (dated by TCRdb to the early 2020s). This specimen's time point label, interpreted: cells obtained before transplantation from donor or recipient. For these TCRs, the target antigens are not known. The method was the immunoSEQ multiplex PCR assay. In its TCRdb copy, this immuneACCESS table keeps in-frame sequences only and misses some clones. Where compared with another copy, unresolved V genes explain less than half of these, and the others have no known cause. This sample gives 80,000 to 95,000 clones in total; 85% to 95% of them show up just once. The leading ten clones occupy 5% to 6.5% of the sample. Sequenced here: unstimulated CD8+ T cells sorted from spleen or lymph node cells, sampled before intestinal transplant. These receptors all come from a human donor who received an intestinal transplant.

The genes are TRBV19 and TRBJ2-1; the match to TRBD1 covers 9 bases. The length of the CDR3 is 13 residues. V lost 6 bases to trimming and J lost 7 bases; unmatched junction nucleotides: 4. The germline CDR1 and CDR2 sequences are LNHDA and SQIVND (reference sequence). CDR3 amino acids: CASSPQGANEQFF. DNA of the CDR3: TGTGCCAGTAGCCCACAGGGGGCTAATGAGCAGTTCTTC. Together with reference TRBV19 and TRBJ2-1, the CDR3 gives the full variable domain: DGGITQSPKYLFRKEGQNVTLSCEQNLNHDAMYWYRQDPGQGLRLIYYSQIVNDFQKGDIAEGYSVSREKKESFPLTVTSAQKNPTAFYLCASSPQGANEQFFGPGTRLTVL.

This clone was counted between two and nine times. The V gene is TRBV6-4, the J gene TRBJ2-2; 12 bases are a match to TRBD2. CDR1 and CDR2 from the germline V gene are MRHNA and SNTAGT. This CDR3 region has 16 residues. After removal of 2 bases from V and 4 bases from J, the junction contained 2 bases not matched to a gene. The chain's CDR3 is CASSDTSGGPTGELFF. In nucleotides, the CDR3 is TGTGCCAGCAGTGACACTAGCGGGGGGCCCACCGGGGAGCTGTTTTTT.

V gene TRBV19 combines with J gene TRBJ1-2, with D perhaps matching TRBD1 (5 bases). The germline gives CDR1 LNHDA, CDR2 SQIVND (reference sequence). The CDR3 extends over 16 amino acids. Trimming took 0 bases from V and 3 from J, leaving 14 bases between them. CDR3 coding DNA: TGTGCCAGTAGTATAGAAGCGGGAGGGGACTACTATGGCTACACCTTC. It codes for CASSIEAGGDYYGYTF.

The chain employs TRBV28 and TRBJ1-1, with 9 bases fitting TRBD1. Germline V lookup: CDR1 MDHEN, CDR2 SYDVKM. V trimming: 5 bases; J trimming: 4 bases; junction bases outside the gene matches: 11. This CDR3 has 16 residues. CDR3 region: CASSLPGQGQGTEAFF. The CDR3 nucleotides are TGTGCCAGCAGTCTACCGGGACAGGGACAGGGCACTGAAGCTTTCTTT.

The rearrangement links TRBV11-2 to TRBJ2-5; TRBD1 aligns across 9 bases. Germline assignment: CDR1 SGHAT and CDR2 FQNNGV. V lost 5 bases to trimming and J lost 2 bases; unmatched junction nucleotides: 0. The CDR3 length is 13 residues. CDR3 sequence reads: CASSGTGQETQYF. The CDR3 bases are TGTGCCAGCAGCGGGACAGGGCAAGAGACCCAGTACTTC. The full variable domain, in which reference TRBV11-2 and TRBJ2-5 provide the parts outside the CDR3, is EAGVAQSPRYKIIEKRQSVAFWCNPISGHATLYWYQQILGQGPKLLIQFQNNGVVDDSQLPKDRFSAERLKGVDSTLKIQPAKLEDSAVYLCASSGTGQETQYFGPGTRLLVL.

V usage is TRBV10-3 and J usage is TRBJ2-5; 7 bases fit TRBD2. From germline, CDR1 is ENHRY and CDR2 SYGVKD. After removal of 0 bases from V and 3 bases from J, the junction contained 1 base not matched to a gene. This CDR3 is 14 amino acids long. The CDR3 sequence is CAISESGGEETQYF. CDR3 DNA: TGTGCCATCAGTGAGTCGGGGGGGGAAGAGACCCAGTACTTC.

As to this clone: The same CDR3 also results from other DNA sequences found in this sample. This chain joins TRBV6-5 and TRBJ2-1; tentative D call: TRBD2 (6 bases). This CDR3 comprises 11 residues. Trimming left V 6 bases short and J 9 bases short, with 9 bases between. The germline V gene encodes CDR1 MNHEY and CDR2 SVGAGI. CDR3 residues: CASSPGGEQFF. In DNA, the CDR3 is TGTGCCAGCAGCCCCGGGGGTGAGCAGTTCTTC.

The chain combines TRBV7-9 with TRBJ2-5; TRBD2 is a possible D gene (5 bases). V lost 5 bases and J lost 2, with 18 bases in between. The CDR3 totals 16 residues. Per the germline V gene, CDR1 is SEHNR and CDR2 is FQNEAQ (reference sequence). CDR3 in amino acids: CASSPPAIRDQETQYF. CDR3 DNA: TGTGCCAGCAGCCCTCCCGCCATCCGGGATCAAGAGACCCAGTACTTC.

The chain links TRBV27 to TRBJ2-1, with 9 bases matching TRBD2. This CDR3 has 15 residues. CDR1 and CDR2 (germline): MNHEY, SMNVEV (reference sequence). Trimming took 2 bases from V and 2 from J; bases not matched to a gene: 1. CDR3: CASSLAGGTYNEQFF. In DNA form, the CDR3 reads TGTGCCAGCAGTTTAGCGGGAGGGACCTACAATGAGCAGTTCTTC.

In regard to this clone: The junction differs from germline at one of its ends, possibly a read error. The chain links TRBV7-7 to TRBJ2-1, with 11 bases aligning to TRBD2. The CDR3 spans 17 residues. Germline V gives CDR1 SSHAT, CDR2 FNYEAQ (reference sequence). The CDR3, as DNA: TGTGCCAGCAGCGTAGCGCTAGCGGGGGGCTCCTACAATGAGCAGTTCTTC. This encodes CASSVALAGGSYNEQFF.

The chain combines TRBV11-2 with TRBJ1-6; D may be TRBD1 (5 bases). The CDR3 consists of 17 residues. With 1 base removed from V and 10 bases from J, the gap between germline ends came to 20 bases. CDR1 and CDR2 from the germline V gene are SGHAT and FQNNGV. The CDR3 loop is CASSLALGPSDLSPLHF. The CDR3 DNA sequence: TGTGCCAGCAGCTTAGCCCTGGGACCGTCTGACCTCTCACCCCTCCACTTT.

The chain couples TRBV7-6 to TRBJ1-1, with D unresolved. From germline, CDR1 is SGHVS and CDR2 FNYEAQ. The CDR3 consists of 13 residues. V was cut by 5 bases and J by 4 bases, with 11 bases left in between. The CDR3 protein is CASSLGVGTEAFF. The CDR3 nucleotides read TGTGCCAGCAGCCTAGGTGTGGGCACTGAAGCTTTCTTT.

This clone is a singleton in its sample. The chain employs TRBV7-6 and TRBJ2-1; weak D call: TRBD1 (5 bases). V lost 1 base, J lost 7 bases, and 20 bases lay in between. Germline V gene data show CDR1 as SGHVS and CDR2 as FNYEAQ. There are 17 residues in the CDR3. CDR3 in DNA: TGTGCCAGCAGCTTAGGGGCAGACAGCCAAACATTGAATGAGCAGTTCTTC. It yields the protein CASSLGADSQTLNEQFF. The whole variable domain, filled in from reference TRBV7-6 and TRBJ2-1, reads GAGVSQSPRYKVTKRGQDVALRCDPISGHVSLYWYRQALGQGPEFLTYFNYEAQQDKSGLPNDRFSAERPEGSISTLTIQRTEQRDSAMYRCASSLGADSQTLNEQFFGPGTRLTVL.

The chain uses TRBV13 and TRBJ2-3, with a weak D call TRBD2 (5 bases). The CDR3 is 16 amino acids. Trimming cost V 5 bases and J 8 bases, with 23 bases left between them. CDR1 and CDR2 (germline): PRHDT, FYEKMQ (reference sequence). The CDR3 protein is CASSDRGDPHSSTQYF. The DNA for the CDR3 is TGTGCCAGCAGCGACCGGGGAGATCCCCACTCCTCTACGCAGTATTTT. Full variable domain (missing parts from reference TRBV13 and TRBJ2-3): AAGVIQSPRHLIKEKRETATLKCYPIPRHDTVYWYQQGPGQDPQFLISFYEKMQSDKGSIPDRFSAQQFSDYHSELNMSSLELGDSALYFCASSDRGDPHSSTQYFGPGTRLTVL.

The chain combines TRBV10-3 with TRBJ2-7; D gene ambiguous. Trimming removed 5 bases at V and 0 bases at J, with 14 bases between. The germline CDR1 and CDR2 sequences are ENHRY and SYGVKD. The CDR3 consists of 15 residues. This CDR3 reads CAISRPARSSYEQYF. The CDR3 DNA reads as TGTGCCATCAGTCGGCCAGCGCGAAGCTCCTACGAGCAGTACTTC.

This sequence joins TRBV28 and TRBJ2-7; D unresolved. V lost 4 bases and J 7 bases, leaving 20 bases between the germline ends. Germline CDR1 and CDR2: MDHEN and SYDVKM. This CDR3 comprises 15 residues. The CDR3 DNA reads as TGTGCCAGCAGTTCACGAGCTTTCGGTATTTGGGAGCAGTACTTC. Its protein is CASSSRAFGIWEQYF.

This clone was picked up a small number of times. The rearrangement uses TRBV7-9 and TRBJ1-5; D possibly corresponds to TRBD1 (6 bases). The CDR3 is made up of 14 amino acids. The germline V gene has CDR1 SEHNR and CDR2 FQNEAQ (reference sequence). Between the trimmed V and J ends, which lost 6 bases and 7 bases, there was a span of 16 bases. The CDR3 is CASSMIGGAQPQHF. The CDR3 nucleotides are TGTGCCAGCAGTATGATAGGGGGGGCGCAGCCCCAGCATTTT.

DNA of the CDR3: TGTGCCAGCATCCCTAGACAGGGATCTCACTATGGCTACACCTTC. Translated: CASIPRQGSHYGYTF. The chain uses TRBV28 and TRBJ1-2; 7 bases are a match to TRBD1. Trimming cost V 7 bases and J 3 bases; bases outside gene matches: 11. CDR3 size: 15 residues. Germline V gene lookup returns CDR1 MDHEN and CDR2 SYDVKM.

The CDR3 DNA reads TGTGCCAGCAGTGTGGGGACCTCAGACGGAGATACGCAGTATTTT. The encoded protein is CASSVGTSDGDTQYF. The chain links TRBV6-5 to TRBJ2-3; D may match TRBD1 or TRBD2 (5 bases each). The V gene's germline CDR1 is MNHEY and CDR2 SVGAGI. Trimming pared 5 bases from V and 5 bases from J, leaving 17 bases between. This CDR3 spans 15 amino acids.

The sample holds a few counts of this clone. The V and J genes are TRBV6-1 and TRBJ2-7; 7 positions match TRBD2. The junction had 6 bases not matched to a gene; V was cut back by 1 base and J by 3 bases. The CDR3 loop spans 15 amino acids. The germline gives CDR1 MNHNS, CDR2 SASEGT. The CDR3 nucleotides read TGTGCCAGCAGTGAAGGGACTAGTCCTCTCTACGAGCAGTACTTC. Its protein is CASSEGTSPLYEQYF.

J is TRBJ2-1 and V is TRBV7-9; no clear D gene. The CDR3 consists of 12 residues. Germline loops: CDR1 SEHNR, CDR2 FQNEAQ (reference sequence). Trimming shortened V by 0 bases and J by 6 bases, and 3 bases separated the two germline ends. The CDR3 protein is CASSLAANEQFF. In nucleotides, the CDR3 is TGTGCCAGCAGCTTAGCAGCCAATGAGCAGTTCTTC.

V and J are TRBV11-2 and TRBJ2-5, with D maybe TRBD1 (6 bases). Trimming cost V 2 bases and J 10 bases, with 11 bases left between them. The CDR3 has 12 amino acids. The germline gives CDR1 SGHAT, CDR2 FQNNGV. The CDR3 loop reads CASSLWGQLQYF. CDR3 in DNA: TGTGCCAGCAGCTTATGGGGACAACTCCAGTACTTC. The full variable domain, in which reference TRBV11-2 and TRBJ2-5 provide the parts outside the CDR3, is EAGVAQSPRYKIIEKRQSVAFWCNPISGHATLYWYQQILGQGPKLLIQFQNNGVVDDSQLPKDRFSAERLKGVDSTLKIQPAKLEDSAVYLCASSLWGQLQYFGPGTRLLVL.